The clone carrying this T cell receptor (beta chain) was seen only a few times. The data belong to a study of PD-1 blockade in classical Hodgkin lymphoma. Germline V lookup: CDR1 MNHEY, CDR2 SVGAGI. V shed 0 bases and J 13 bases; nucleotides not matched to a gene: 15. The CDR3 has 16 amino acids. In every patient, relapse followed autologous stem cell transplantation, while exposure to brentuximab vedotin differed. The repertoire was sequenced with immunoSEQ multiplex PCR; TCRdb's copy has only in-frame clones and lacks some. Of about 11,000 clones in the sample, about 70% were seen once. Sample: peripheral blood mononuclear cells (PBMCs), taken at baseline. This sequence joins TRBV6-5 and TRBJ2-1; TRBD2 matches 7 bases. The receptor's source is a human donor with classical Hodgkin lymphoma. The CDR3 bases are TGTGCCAGCAGTTACTCTCAGGCCTGGGGGGGGACGTCACAGTTCTTC. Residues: CASSYSQAWGGTSQFF.